These 11 T cell receptor beta chains came from one sample sequenced in a study of T-cell reconstitution after alpha-beta-depleted transplantation in children. Unique molecular identifiers were used to barcode this TCRbeta library. A single record per CDR3 protein comes from TCRdb applying MiXCR to the PCR reads. The top ten hold approximately 25% of the sample, which has approximately 99,000 distinct CDR3 sequences, 5.5% to 6.5% seen once. The source was PBMCs, mostly from graft donor cells, collected 360 days after TCRalphabeta/CD19-depleted stem cell transplant. The receptors come from a male patient between 2 and 15 years old who had a stem cell transplant for acute lymphoblastic leukemia, so the T cells may come from the graft donor.

This clonotype occurred a few times. The chain recombines TRBV15 with TRBJ1-2; TRBD1 matches at 8 bases. Germline V lookup: CDR1 LNHNV, CDR2 YYDKDF (reference sequence). This CDR3 spans 16 amino acids. Trimming cost V 5 bases and J 0 bases; bases outside gene matches: 8. CDR3 nucleotide sequence: TGTGCCACCAGCGGTTGGACAGGGAGCCCTAACTATGGCTACACCTTC. It encodes CATSGWTGSPNYGYTF.

At least ten counts were recorded for this clonotype. The chain recombines TRBV9 with TRBJ2-1, with unresolved D. The CDR3 extends over 12 amino acids. CDR1 and CDR2 from the germline V gene are SGDLS and YYNGEE. V gave up 0 bases and J gave up 3 bases, with 1 base separating them. DNA of the CDR3: TGTGCCAGCAGCGTAGACTACAATGAGCAGTTCTTC. The encoded protein is CASSVDYNEQFF.

This clonotype occurred many times. The CDR3 sequence is CASSLTFPGPTDNEQFF. The DNA for the CDR3 is TGCGCCAGCAGCTTGACCTTCCCAGGACCCACCGACAATGAGCAGTTCTTC. The chain joins TRBV5-1 to TRBJ2-1, with D hard to call. V was trimmed by 1 base and J by 5 bases, leaving 19 bases between them. The CDR3 extends over 17 amino acids. Germline CDR1 reads SGHRS; CDR2 reads YFSETQ.

This clonotype has a count of ten or more. This chain uses TRBV29-1 with TRBJ2-1; D not certain. Germline V gene lookup returns CDR1 SQVTM and CDR2 ANQGSEA. The V and J ends lost 3 bases and 9 bases respectively, with 0 bases between them. CDR3 size: 8 residues. CDR3 protein: CSVDEQFF. DNA for the CDR3: TGCAGCGTTGATGAGCAGTTCTTC.

The chain recombines TRBV6-1 with TRBJ2-3, with 8 bases aligning to TRBD1. V dropped 6 bases and J dropped 1; count of bases not matched to a gene: 9. CDR3 length: 16 amino acids. CDR1 is MNHNS and CDR2 is SASEGT in the germline V gene. CDR3 region: CASRAPQGAGTDTQYF. The CDR3 coding sequence is TGTGCCAGCAGGGCTCCTCAGGGGGCCGGCACAGATACGCAGTATTTT.

This clonotype showed up just a few times. V and J are TRBV3-1 and TRBJ2-3, with 14 bases identical to TRBD2. The J segment lost 0 bases and the V segment lost 6 bases, leaving 5 bases of the junction unmatched. Germline CDR1 LGHDT, CDR2 YNNKEL (reference sequence). CDR3 length equals 17 residues. CDR3 region: CASRRRLAGGSTDTQYF. The CDR3 DNA reads as TGTGCCAGCAGGCGACGACTAGCGGGGGGGAGCACAGATACGCAGTATTTT.

A few counts support this clonotype. The rearrangement links TRBV4-1 to TRBJ2-5; D is perhaps TRBD1 (6 bases). The V and J ends lost 5 bases and 5 bases respectively, with 18 bases between them. The V gene's germline CDR1 is MGHRA and CDR2 YSYEKL. The CDR3 extends over 15 amino acids. The DNA for the CDR3 is TGCGCCAGCAGCAACAGGGAACTAGAGGAGGAGACCCAGTACTTC. It is translated as CASSNRELEEETQYF.

This clonotype was detected only a few times. This rearrangement joins TRBV7-6 to TRBJ2-1; 10 bases agree with TRBD2. Per the germline V gene, CDR1 is SGHVS and CDR2 is FNYEAQ. The CDR3 totals 15 residues. J was trimmed by 3 bases and V by 6 bases; bases with no gene match: 5. This CDR3 is CASSSPSGSYNEQFF. The CDR3, as DNA: TGTGCCAGCAGTTCCCCTAGCGGGAGCTACAATGAGCAGTTCTTC.

This clonotype was observed many times. This chain uses TRBV20-1 with TRBJ2-3; D uncertain. The V and J ends lost 0 bases and 0 bases respectively, with 10 bases between them. Germline V lookup: CDR1 DFQATT, CDR2 SNEGSKA (reference sequence). This CDR3 contains 15 residues. This CDR3 is CSARDLLTSTDTQYF. DNA of the CDR3: TGCAGTGCTAGAGACCTACTAACTAGCACAGATACGCAGTATTTT.

The rearrangement joins TRBV18 to TRBJ2-1; D unresolved. Trimming removed 6 bases at V and 5 bases at J, with 8 bases between. This CDR3 has 12 residues. Germline V CDR1 and CDR2: KGHSH, LQKENI. CDR3 in amino acids: CASSLKHNEQFF. Written as DNA, the CDR3 is TGTGCCAGCTCGCTGAAACACAATGAGCAGTTCTTC.

The sample holds many counts of this clonotype. The rearrangement links TRBV12-3 or TRBV12-4 to TRBJ2-5, with D unresolved. The CDR3 is made up of 14 amino acids. The V and J ends lost 6 bases and 0 bases respectively, with 11 bases between them. The CDR3, as DNA: TGTGCCAGCAGCACCTACAGTTACCAAGAGACCCAGTACTTC. It encodes CASSTYSYQETQYF.